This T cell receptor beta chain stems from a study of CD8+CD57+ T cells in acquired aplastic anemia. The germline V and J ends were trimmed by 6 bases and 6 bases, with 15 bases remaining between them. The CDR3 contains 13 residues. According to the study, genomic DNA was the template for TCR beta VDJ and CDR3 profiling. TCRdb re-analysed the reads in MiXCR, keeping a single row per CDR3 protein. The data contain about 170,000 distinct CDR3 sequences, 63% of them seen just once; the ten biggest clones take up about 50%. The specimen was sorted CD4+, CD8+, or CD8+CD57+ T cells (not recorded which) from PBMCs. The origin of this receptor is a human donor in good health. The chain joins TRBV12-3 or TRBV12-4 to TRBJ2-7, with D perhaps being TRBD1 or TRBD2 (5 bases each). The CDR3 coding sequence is TGTGCCAGCAGGGGTCAGGGACCGAGCGAGCAGTACTTC. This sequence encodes CASRGQGPSEQYF.